The rows below give T cell receptor beta chains drawn from one sample of a study of vaccination and CD4 T cells after COVID-19. MiXCR, run by TCRdb on the PCR reads, gives a single entry per CDR3 protein. The sample lists about 4,100 distinct CDR3 sequences; under 25% were seen once. These receptors' antigens are unknown. Sequences were obtained from CD4+ T cells from blood, cultured in vitro. These receptor sequences come from a human donor who had recovered from COVID-19. Both conserved end residues are part of each CDR3. D genes are given only for firm matches. Expanded clones get a size class; other rows say once, few or many, or leave the size out.

NA,TRBD1,TRBJ2-5,TRBV7-9,CANNFGTGVQETQYF,TGTGCCAACAACTTCGGGACAGGGGTACAAGAGACCCAGTACTTC
NA,NA,TRBJ2-5,TRBV6-5,CASSYYGGVETQYF,TGTGCCAGCAGTTACTACGGGGGCGTAGAGACCCAGTACTTC
medium-sized,NA,TRBJ1-2,TRBV12-3/TRBV12-4,CASSFRGGNYGYTF,TGTGCCAGCAGTTTTAGGGGGGGGAACTATGGCTACACCTTC
few,NA,TRBJ2-1,TRBV6-1,CASSRPGNPEQFF,TGTGCCAGCAGTCGCCCCGGGAACCCTGAGCAGTTCTTC
few,TRBD1,TRBJ1-6,TRBV5-1,CASSLTGENSPLHF,TGCGCCAGCAGCTTGACAGGGGAAAATTCACCCCTCCACTTT
NA,TRBD2,TRBJ2-3,TRBV5-3,CARSSLGSGGGLSTDTQYF,TGTGCCAGAAGCTCCTTAGGGAGCGGGGGGGGCCTTAGCACAGATACGCAGTATTTT
NA,NA,TRBJ1-2,TRBV6-1,CASQTQGRYGYTF,TGTGCCAGTCAAACACAGGGACGCTATGGCTACACCTTC
NA,NA,TRBJ2-3,TRBV3-1,CASSQADTQYF,TGTGCCAGCAGCCAAGCAGATACGCAGTATTTT
NA,TRBD2,TRBJ2-3,TRBV4-1,CASSPMGGGAADTQYF,TGCGCCAGCAGCCCAATGGGCGGGGGGGCGGCAGATACGCAGTATTTT
NA,NA,TRBJ2-7,TRBV4-2,CASSQDGAVYEQYF,TGTGCCAGCAGCCAAGACGGGGCGGTATACGAGCAGTACTTC
NA,TRBD2,TRBJ2-1,TRBV10-1,CASSWLAGGDEQFF,TGCGCCAGCAGTTGGCTAGCGGGGGGCGATGAGCAGTTCTTC
medium-sized,NA,TRBJ2-5,TRBV2,CASSWAPGYQETQYF,TGTGCCAGCAGTTGGGCCCCGGGGTACCAAGAGACCCAGTACTTC
NA,TRBD1,TRBJ1-2,TRBV30,CAWSVPTGGSRGYTF,TGTGCCTGGAGTGTCCCCACAGGGGGGAGTAGAGGCTACACCTTC
few,NA,TRBJ1-5,TRBV23-1,CARCNGDKGNQPQHF,TGCGCCAGATGTAATGGGGATAAGGGCAATCAGCCCCAGCATTTT
few,NA,TRBJ2-1,TRBV30,CAWSPGRRGNEQFF,TGTGCCTGGAGTCCGGGGCGCAGGGGCAATGAGCAGTTCTTC
NA,TRBD2,TRBJ2-1,TRBV20-1,CSASPGLAGDEQFF,TGCAGTGCTAGTCCAGGACTAGCGGGCGATGAGCAGTTCTTC
few,NA,TRBJ1-3,TRBV21-1,CASSQRGQGVPGNTIYF,TGTGCCAGCAGCCAAAGAGGTCAGGGAGTACCTGGAAACACCATATATTTT
large,NA,TRBJ1-2,TRBV21-1,CASNDIGGFGGYTF,TGTGCCAGTAATGACATTGGGGGCTTTGGTGGCTACACCTTC
NA,TRBD1,TRBJ2-5,TRBV19,CASSRTQGAGETQYF,TGTGCCAGTAGTAGGACTCAGGGGGCTGGGGAGACCCAGTACTTC
large,TRBD2,TRBJ2-3,TRBV5-4,CASSDASGGVRDTQYF,TGTGCCAGCAGCGATGCGAGCGGGGGAGTACGGGATACGCAGTATTTT
NA,TRBD1,TRBJ1-6,TRBV12-3/TRBV12-4,CASSAGQKDSPLHF,TGTGCCAGCAGTGCGGGACAGAAAGATTCACCCCTCCACTTT
once,NA,TRBJ1-6,TRBV5-1,CASGLSDRDNSPLHF,TGCGCCAGCGGCTTGTCGGACAGAGATAATTCACCCCTCCACTTT
few,TRBD2,TRBJ2-5,TRBV20-1,CSARTSGASETQYF,TGCAGTGCTAGGACTAGCGGGGCCTCTGAGACCCAGTACTTC
NA,TRBD2,TRBJ2-5,TRBV12-3/TRBV12-4,CASSPGGLAGRETQYF,TGTGCCAGCAGTCCGGGGGGACTAGCGGGGAGGGAGACCCAGTACTTC
NA,NA,TRBJ2-3,TRBV5-6,CASSLDRLVAPDTQYF,TGTGCCAGCAGCTTGGACAGACTAGTAGCCCCAGATACGCAGTATTTT
NA,NA,TRBJ1-1,TRBV7-9,CASSLDWSTGTEAFF,TGTGCCAGCAGCTTAGATTGGTCTACGGGTACTGAAGCTTTCTTT
NA,NA,TRBJ1-2,TRBV9,CASSRTTRGPYGYTF,TGTGCCAGCAGCCGGACCACTCGGGGGCCCTATGGCTACACCTTC
few,NA,TRBJ1-4,TRBV2,CASSETGQGLGKLFF,TGTGCCAGCAGTGAAACGGGGCAGGGACTCGGAAAACTGTTTTTT
few,TRBD1,TRBJ2-2,TRBV10-3,CAISEGTGGSGGELFF,TGTGCCATCAGTGAAGGGACAGGGGGCTCGGGCGGGGAGCTGTTTTTT
NA,NA,TRBJ1-5,TRBV20-1,CSARRSGFSNQPQHF,TGCAGTGCCAGGAGGTCAGGGTTTAGCAATCAGCCCCAGCATTTT
few,NA,TRBJ1-3,TRBV18,CASSPSGSSGNTIYF,TGTGCCAGCTCACCATCCGGGAGCTCTGGAAACACCATATATTTT
once,NA,TRBJ1-5,TRBV20-1,CSTQPTGTANQPQHF,TGCAGTACCCAGCCCACCGGGACCGCCAATCAGCCCCAGCATTTT
NA,NA,TRBJ2-5,TRBV12-5,CASRGGAEETQYF,TGTGCTAGCCGGGGAGGCGCAGAAGAGACCCAGTACTTC
medium-sized,NA,TRBJ2-5,TRBV6-1,CASTAPGSETQYF,TGTGCCAGCACTGCCCCAGGGTCGGAGACCCAGTACTTC
NA,TRBD1,TRBJ2-1,TRBV5-1,CASSWDRVNNEQFF,TGCGCCAGCAGCTGGGACAGGGTCAACAATGAGCAGTTCTTC
few,TRBD1,TRBJ2-1,TRBV19,CATRQGGRNEQFF,TGTGCCACCCGACAGGGGGGACGGAATGAGCAGTTCTTC
NA,NA,TRBJ1-1,TRBV11-1,CASSWDRLNTEAFF,TGTGCCAGCAGCTGGGACCGACTGAACACTGAAGCTTTCTTT
large,NA,TRBJ1-6,TRBV27,CASGDRGNSPLHF,TGTGCCAGCGGTGACAGAGGGAATTCACCCCTCCACTTT
NA,NA,TRBJ1-5,TRBV3-1,CASSPTGGGNQPQHF,TGTGCCAGCAGCCCTACAGGAGGAGGCAATCAGCCCCAGCATTTT
medium-sized,NA,TRBJ1-3,TRBV7-2,CASSPGPGRGEGNTIYF,TGTGCCAGCAGCCCTGGTCCGGGTCGGGGTGAGGGGAACACCATATATTTT
few,NA,TRBJ2-2,TRBV20-1,CSAKVGGDTGELFF,TGCAGTGCTAAGGTCGGAGGGGACACCGGGGAGCTGTTTTTT
NA,NA,TRBJ2-7,TRBV7-2,CASTIKGEQYF,TGTGCCAGCACCATCAAAGGGGAGCAGTACTTC
NA,TRBD2,TRBJ2-5,TRBV5-1,CASSLRGGGEETQYF,TGCGCCAGCAGCTTACGTGGGGGAGGGGAAGAGACCCAGTACTTC
NA,TRBD2,TRBJ2-3,TRBV27,CASLRQGLITDTQYF,TGTGCCAGCCTCCGCCAGGGACTAATAACAGATACGCAGTATTTT
large,NA,TRBJ2-3,TRBV7-9,CASSPTAAVTDTQYF,TGTGCCAGCAGCCCAACGGCGGCGGTTACAGATACGCAGTATTTT
NA,TRBD2,TRBJ2-5,TRBV5-1,CASSLRAGGEETQYF,TGCGCCAGCAGCTTGAGAGCGGGGGGGGAAGAGACCCAGTACTTC
medium-sized,NA,TRBJ2-5,TRBV12-3/TRBV12-4,CASRTTVGTQYF,TGTGCCAGCAGGACCACCGTGGGGACCCAGTACTTC
NA,NA,TRBJ2-2,TRBV5-6,CASSLHRELFF,TGTGCCAGCAGCTTACACCGGGAGCTGTTTTTT
NA,NA,TRBJ1-5,TRBV20-1,CSAMKSGFSNQPQHF,TGCAGTGCCATGAAGTCAGGGTTTAGCAATCAGCCCCAGCATTTT
NA,TRBD2,TRBJ2-7,TRBV12-3/TRBV12-4,CASSPPGLAYEQYF,TGTGCCAGCAGTCCCCCGGGACTAGCCTACGAGCAGTACTTC
NA,TRBD2,TRBJ2-2,TRBV20-1,CSARLRGGAGGELFF,TGCAGTGCTAGGCTACGCGGGGGGGCCGGCGGGGAGCTGTTTTTT
NA,NA,TRBJ2-7,TRBV7-6,CASSALQGYEQYF,TGTGCCAGCAGCGCGTTACAGGGCTACGAGCAGTACTTC
large,TRBD1,TRBJ1-2,TRBV30,CAWSPLTGGDGYTF,TGTGCCTGGAGTCCCCTGACAGGGGGAGACGGCTACACCTTC
NA,NA,TRBJ1-1,TRBV12-3/TRBV12-4,CASSLLRAAEAFF,TGTGCCAGCAGCCTACTAAGGGCGGCTGAAGCTTTCTTT
NA,NA,TRBJ1-2,TRBV18,CASSPISDGYTF,TGTGCCAGCTCACCAATCTCAGATGGCTACACCTTC
few,TRBD1,TRBJ2-5,TRBV12-3/TRBV12-4,CASRVTGERETQYF,TGTGCCAGCAGAGTGACAGGGGAGAGAGAGACCCAGTACTTC
NA,TRBD1,TRBJ2-7,TRBV19,CASSIRTGESYEQYF,TGTGCCAGTAGTATCCGGACAGGGGAAAGCTACGAGCAGTACTTC
medium-sized,NA,TRBJ1-4,TRBV6-4,CASSPTAGLPMEKLFF,TGTGCCAGCAGTCCAACCGCGGGACTCCCGATGGAAAAACTGTTTTTT
medium-sized,NA,TRBJ1-3,TRBV20-1,CSAREFEGAGNTIYF,TGCAGTGCTAGAGAATTCGAAGGGGCTGGAAACACCATATATTTT